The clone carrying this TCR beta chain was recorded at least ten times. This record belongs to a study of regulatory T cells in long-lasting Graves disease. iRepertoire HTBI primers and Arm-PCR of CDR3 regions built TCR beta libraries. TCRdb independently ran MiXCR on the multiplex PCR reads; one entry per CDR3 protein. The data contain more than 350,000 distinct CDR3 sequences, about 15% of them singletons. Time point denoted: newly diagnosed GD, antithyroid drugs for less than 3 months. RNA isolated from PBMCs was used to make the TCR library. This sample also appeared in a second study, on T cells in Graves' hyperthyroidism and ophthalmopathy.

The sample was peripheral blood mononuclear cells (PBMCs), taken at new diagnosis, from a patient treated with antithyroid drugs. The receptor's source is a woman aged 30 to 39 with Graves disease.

The CDR3 bases are TGTGCCAGCAGTTTGGGGGGTGGGCTAGCGGGTGAGCAGTTCTTC. It encodes CASSLGGGLAGEQFF. This chain connects TRBV12-3 or TRBV12-4 to TRBJ2-1; 8 bases agree with TRBD2. Germline trimming cut 3 bases from V and 9 bases from J; bases unmatched to any gene: 10. There are 15 residues in the CDR3.